The rows below give T cell receptor beta chains drawn from one sample of a study of circulating CD8 cells and anti-PD-1 response in melanoma. Each CDR3 protein gets one entry after TCRdb re-called the reads with MiXCR. The specimen's table records a few distinct CDR3 sequences. The material sequenced was CD8+ T cells from PBMCs, taken at baseline or after one month of anti-PD-1 therapy (not recorded which). The receptors originated from a human donor with melanoma. The CDR3 runs from the conserved cysteine through the conserved F or W. D genes are given only for firm matches.

V gene	D gene	J gene	CDR3 DNA	CDR3 protein
TRBV12-3/TRBV12-4	.	TRBJ2-5	TGTGCCAGCAGTACAAGGGACGGGCGGAAGACCCAGTACTTC	CASSTRDGRKTQYF